This T cell receptor (beta chain) originates from a study of identical twins. Healthy Caucasians provided all donations. A universal primer site arose from template switching, and cDNA bore unique molecular identifiers. In TCRdb, the 5' RACE reads were re-called with MiXCR into one record per CDR3 protein. The table records 1.5 million to 2 million distinct CDR3 sequences, less than 40% of them present only once. Whole-study findings and limits: Alpha sequences out of frame and shared by twins had excess low generation probability.

The germline V and J ends were trimmed by 5 bases and 4 bases, with 17 bases remaining between them. CDR3 length: 15 residues. The germline V gene has CDR1 SGHTA and CDR2 FQGNSA. Only a few counts were recorded for this clonotype. Its target is unknown. The clonotype comes from a newborn girl in good health. Specimen: cord blood. The J gene is TRBJ1-1, the V gene TRBV7-2, with D possibly matching TRBD1 (5 bases). Here the CDR3 DNA reads TGTGCCAGCAGCCCCGCTACCAAGGGGACCACTGAAGCTTTCTTT. Translating gives CASSPATKGTTEAFF. Combining the CDR3 with reference TRBV7-2 and TRBJ1-1 gives the whole variable domain GAGVSQSPSNKVTEKGKDVELRCDPISGHTALYWYRQSLGQGLEFLIYFQGNSAPDKSGLPSDRFSAERTGGSVSTLTIQRTQQEDSAVYLCASSPATKGTTEAFFGQGTRLTVV.